This T cell receptor (beta chain) came from a study of T cell repertoires in cytomegalovirus infection. Study-level background: HLA-B-restricted CMV epitopes that are well studied, plus recently identified HLA-C-restricted ones, were used by the study. TCR beta signatures that were public indicated CMV infection and matching HLA type.

Worth noting for this clonotype: What it recognizes is unknown.

General study findings and limits: The cumulative frequency of public TCR beta families identified carriers of CMV plus the relevant HLA. Across the ex vivo response, the dominant clonotypes were HLA-C-restricted CMV-specific TCR beta clonotypes.

The germline V and J ends were trimmed by 3 bases and 2 bases, with 14 bases remaining between them. CDR1 and CDR2 (germline): SGHAT, FQNNGV. This CDR3 spans 16 amino acids. TCRdb reanalysed the reads using MiXCR and keeps one entry per CDR3 protein. The profile shows roughly 500,000 distinct CDR3 sequences, roughly 42% of them singletons. Source: cultured PBMCs, taken from culture after CMV antigen stimulation. This chain connects TRBV11-2 to TRBJ2-1, with D hard to call. The sequence came from a human donor in good health (CMV status not recorded). Some clones in this sample may be carry-over from other donors' samples. The CDR3 DNA follows: TGTGCCAGCAGCTTTAAATTCGGCACGACCTACAATGAGCAGTTCTTC. This translates into CASSFKFGTTYNEQFF.